This is a list of T cell receptor beta chains from one sample in a study of blood T cell repertoires in COVID-19. TCRdb keeps only in-frame clones here, not all; method: immunoSEQ multiplex PCR. The sample records a few hundred thousand clones, 65% to 90% being singletons. The sequencing input was PBMCs or T cells enriched from blood (not recorded which). The receptors were gathered from a woman aged 40-49 years with acute COVID-19. CDR3s include the opening cysteine and the closing phenylalanine or tryptophan. D genes are given only for firm matches. Expanded clones get a size class; other rows say once, few or many, or leave the size out.

v_call: TRBV5-4; d_call: -; j_call: TRBJ2-7; clone_size: -; cdr3_nt: TGTGCCAGCAGCCCGGGCCAAGACAGGAGCTCCTACGAGCAGTACTTC; cdr3_aa: CASSPGQDRSSYEQYF
v_call: TRBV10-3; d_call: -; j_call: TRBJ1-1; clone_size: -; cdr3_nt: TGTGCCACGAGGCACGCCGGGAACACTGAAGCTTTCTTT; cdr3_aa: CATRHAGNTEAFF
v_call: TRBV28; d_call: TRBD1; j_call: TRBJ1-5; clone_size: -; cdr3_nt: TGTGCCAGCCGTTACCCGGACAGGGCCTATCAGCCCCAGCATTTT; cdr3_aa: CASRYPDRAYQPQHF
v_call: TRBV27; d_call: TRBD1; j_call: TRBJ1-2; clone_size: -; cdr3_nt: TGTGCCAGCAGGAATCGAGGGACAGGCTATGGCTACACCTTC; cdr3_aa: CASRNRGTGYGYTF
v_call: TRBV6-4; d_call: TRBD1; j_call: TRBJ1-2; clone_size: -; cdr3_nt: TGTGCCAGCAGCCTTGAACAGGGGAGCAACTATGGCTACACCTTC; cdr3_aa: CASSLEQGSNYGYTF
v_call: TRBV12-3/TRBV12-4; d_call: -; j_call: TRBJ2-1; clone_size: -; cdr3_nt: TGTGCCAGCAGTTTCTTGGGAGCTGAGCAGTTCTTC; cdr3_aa: CASSFLGAEQFF
v_call: TRBV28; d_call: TRBD1; j_call: TRBJ2-5; clone_size: -; cdr3_nt: TGTGCCAGCTCCATACGTGGACAGGGGAGGGAGACCCAGTACTTC; cdr3_aa: CASSIRGQGRETQYF
v_call: TRBV5-6; d_call: -; j_call: TRBJ1-5; clone_size: -; cdr3_nt: TGTGCCAGCAGCTTAAGGGGGGGCGCCGGCAATCAGCCCCAGCATTTT; cdr3_aa: CASSLRGGAGNQPQHF
v_call: TRBV7-9; d_call: TRBD2; j_call: TRBJ2-7; clone_size: -; cdr3_nt: TGTGCCAGCGCCCCCCGGGGGGACGACGAGCAGTACTTC; cdr3_aa: CASAPRGDDEQYF
v_call: TRBV7-9; d_call: -; j_call: TRBJ2-3; clone_size: -; cdr3_nt: TGTCTAGAGGTGGGAGAAGGGCGGGCAGATACGCAGTATTTT; cdr3_aa: CLEVGEGRADTQYF
v_call: TRBV28; d_call: -; j_call: TRBJ1-2; clone_size: -; cdr3_nt: TGTGCCAGCAGCGCGGGAGCTAACTATGGCTACACCTTC; cdr3_aa: CASSAGANYGYTF
v_call: TRBV25-1; d_call: -; j_call: TRBJ1-1; clone_size: -; cdr3_nt: TGTGCCAGCAGTGAGAAACAGGGTTACACTGAAGCTTTCTTT; cdr3_aa: CASSEKQGYTEAFF
v_call: TRBV9; d_call: -; j_call: TRBJ1-2; clone_size: -; cdr3_nt: TGTGCCAGCAGCCTGAGTGGAGGGAACTATGGCTACACCTTC; cdr3_aa: CASSLSGGNYGYTF
v_call: TRBV15; d_call: -; j_call: TRBJ2-1; clone_size: -; cdr3_nt: TGTGCCACCAGCAGAGACAGTAACCGTTACAATGAGCAGTTCTTC; cdr3_aa: CATSRDSNRYNEQFF
v_call: TRBV5-6; d_call: -; j_call: TRBJ1-6; clone_size: -; cdr3_nt: TGTGCCAGCAGCTTGTTGAGGAAATACTCACCCCTCCACTTT; cdr3_aa: CASSLLRKYSPLHF
v_call: TRBV19; d_call: -; j_call: TRBJ2-1; clone_size: -; cdr3_nt: TGTGCCAGTAGTATAGGGCCGGACAGTTACAATGAGCAGTTCTTC; cdr3_aa: CASSIGPDSYNEQFF
v_call: TRBV5-1; d_call: TRBD1; j_call: TRBJ1-6; clone_size: -; cdr3_nt: TGCGCCAGCAGCTTGACAGGGGAGTCACCCCTCCACTTT; cdr3_aa: CASSLTGESPLHF
v_call: TRBV18; d_call: -; j_call: TRBJ1-1; clone_size: -; cdr3_nt: TGTGCCAGCTCACCATATACAGGGCAAGGAGCTTTCTTT; cdr3_aa: CASSPYTGQGAFF
v_call: TRBV4-1; d_call: TRBD2; j_call: TRBJ2-1; clone_size: -; cdr3_nt: TGCGCCAGCAGCCCCCTCCCGGGGGGAGGCAATGAGCAGTTCTTC; cdr3_aa: CASSPLPGGGNEQFF
v_call: TRBV24-1; d_call: TRBD1; j_call: TRBJ2-5; clone_size: once; cdr3_nt: TGTGCCACCAGTACCGGGACAGGGGGAGGAGAGACCCAGTACTTC; cdr3_aa: CATSTGTGGGETQYF
v_call: TRBV6-5; d_call: -; j_call: TRBJ2-3; clone_size: -; cdr3_nt: TGTGCCAGCAGTCTACTAGCAGACTACACAGATACGCAGTATTTT; cdr3_aa: CASSLLADYTDTQYF
v_call: TRBV4-3; d_call: -; j_call: TRBJ2-6; clone_size: -; cdr3_nt: TGCGCCAGCAGCCAAGATCTAGGTGTCTCTGGGGCCAACGTCCTGACTTTC; cdr3_aa: CASSQDLGVSGANVLTF
v_call: TRBV3-1/TRBV3-2; d_call: TRBD1; j_call: TRBJ1-2; clone_size: -; cdr3_nt: TGTGCCAGCAGCCATTCGGACAGGGGCTATGGCTACACCTTC; cdr3_aa: CASSHSDRGYGYTF
v_call: TRBV5-1; d_call: -; j_call: TRBJ2-1; clone_size: -; cdr3_nt: TGCGCCAGCAGCTTGGAGCGATATGAGCAGTTCTTC; cdr3_aa: CASSLERYEQFF
v_call: TRBV5-1; d_call: TRBD1; j_call: TRBJ2-5; clone_size: -; cdr3_nt: TGCGCCAGCAGCTTGGAAGGGGGCCAGACCCAGTACTTC; cdr3_aa: CASSLEGGQTQYF
v_call: TRBV3-1/TRBV3-2; d_call: -; j_call: TRBJ1-6; clone_size: -; cdr3_nt: TGTGCCAGCAGCCAGGGCCCGAATTCACCCCTCCACTTT; cdr3_aa: CASSQGPNSPLHF
v_call: TRBV4-3; d_call: TRBD1; j_call: TRBJ2-1; clone_size: -; cdr3_nt: TGCGCCAGCAGCCAAGGTGGGACAGGGTCGGGGGTCCTCTACAATGAGCAGTTCTTC; cdr3_aa: CASSQGGTGSGVLYNEQFF
v_call: TRBV5-6; d_call: -; j_call: TRBJ1-1; clone_size: -; cdr3_nt: TGTGCCAGCGGTGGTGGGGCAGGGGTAGGTGTGAACACTGAAGCTTTCTTT; cdr3_aa: CASGGGAGVGVNTEAFF
v_call: TRBV7-2; d_call: TRBD2; j_call: TRBJ2-7; clone_size: -; cdr3_nt: TGTGCCAGCAGCTTTCAGATCGGACTAGCGGGAGCAGAGCAGTACTTC; cdr3_aa: CASSFQIGLAGAEQYF
v_call: TRBV28; d_call: TRBD2; j_call: TRBJ2-6; clone_size: -; cdr3_nt: TGTGCCAGCAGTTTGGGGGGGAACTCTGGGGCCAACGTCCTGACTTTC; cdr3_aa: CASSLGGNSGANVLTF
v_call: TRBV19; d_call: -; j_call: TRBJ2-3; clone_size: -; cdr3_nt: TGTGCCAGTAGTGATCGAGGAAACCGTGGGACAGATACGCAGTATTTT; cdr3_aa: CASSDRGNRGTDTQYF
v_call: TRBV11-1; d_call: TRBD2; j_call: TRBJ2-7; clone_size: -; cdr3_nt: TGTGCCAGCAGCTCCAGCGGGAGCTACGAGCAGTACTTC; cdr3_aa: CASSSSGSYEQYF
v_call: TRBV11-3; d_call: -; j_call: TRBJ1-5; clone_size: -; cdr3_nt: TGTGCCAGCAGCTTAGAGCAGGATCAGCCCCAGCATTTT; cdr3_aa: CASSLEQDQPQHF
v_call: TRBV24-1; d_call: TRBD2; j_call: TRBJ2-1; clone_size: -; cdr3_nt: TGTGCCACCAGTGGAGGACTAGCGGGTCCCTTAAAACGCGATGAGCAGTTCTTC; cdr3_aa: CATSGGLAGPLKRDEQFF
v_call: TRBV12-3/TRBV12-4; d_call: -; j_call: TRBJ2-1; clone_size: -; cdr3_nt: TGTGCCAGCAGTTTGAGGAGAGACAATGAGCAGTTCTTC; cdr3_aa: CASSLRRDNEQFF
v_call: TRBV12-3/TRBV12-4; d_call: -; j_call: TRBJ1-4; clone_size: -; cdr3_nt: TGTGCCAGCACGGGAGATTACGAAGAACTGTTTTTT; cdr3_aa: CASTGDYEELFF
v_call: TRBV24-1; d_call: -; j_call: TRBJ1-2; clone_size: -; cdr3_nt: TGTGCCACCAGTGATCGCCGCGAGACAGCTAGATATGGCTACACCTTC; cdr3_aa: CATSDRRETARYGYTF
v_call: TRBV12-3/TRBV12-4; d_call: TRBD2; j_call: TRBJ2-5; clone_size: -; cdr3_nt: TGTGCCAGCAAGGGACTAGAGGCGACCCAGTACTTC; cdr3_aa: CASKGLEATQYF
v_call: TRBV10-1; d_call: TRBD1; j_call: TRBJ1-5; clone_size: -; cdr3_nt: TGCGCCACCGACATATCCTGCGGGACAGGGGTTTTAATTAGCAATCAGCCCCAGCATTTT; cdr3_aa: CATDISCGTGVLISNQPQHF
v_call: TRBV29-1; d_call: TRBD2; j_call: TRBJ2-3; clone_size: -; cdr3_nt: TGCAGCGTTCTGAGGGGCGGGAGAACATACACAGATACGCAGTATTTT; cdr3_aa: CSVLRGGRTYTDTQYF
v_call: TRBV19; d_call: -; j_call: TRBJ2-2; clone_size: -; cdr3_nt: TGTGCCAGTAGTCCCTCCGGGACCGGGGAGCTGTTTTTT; cdr3_aa: CASSPSGTGELFF
v_call: TRBV18; d_call: -; j_call: TRBJ1-5; clone_size: -; cdr3_nt: TGTGCCAGCTCCCCAGCGGGAAGCAATCAGCCCCAGCATTTT; cdr3_aa: CASSPAGSNQPQHF
v_call: TRBV6-5; d_call: -; j_call: TRBJ1-2; clone_size: -; cdr3_nt: TGTGCCAGCAGTTACGACAGTTCCTATGGCTACACCTTC; cdr3_aa: CASSYDSSYGYTF
v_call: TRBV7-2; d_call: TRBD2; j_call: TRBJ2-7; clone_size: -; cdr3_nt: TGTGCCAGCAGCCCTCTCCCCCAGCGGGGCTCCTACGAGCAGTACTTC; cdr3_aa: CASSPLPQRGSYEQYF
v_call: TRBV7-9; d_call: -; j_call: TRBJ2-7; clone_size: -; cdr3_nt: TGTGCCGTCCTTCTACCGGGAATATCCAACGAGCAGTACTTC; cdr3_aa: CAVLLPGISNEQYF
v_call: TRBV18; d_call: -; j_call: TRBJ2-1; clone_size: once; cdr3_nt: TGTGCCAGCTCACCAAACAGCTACAATGAGCAGTTCTTC; cdr3_aa: CASSPNSYNEQFF
v_call: TRBV10-3; d_call: -; j_call: TRBJ2-7; clone_size: -; cdr3_nt: TGTGCCATCAGTGAGTCTGGCAGGAAGAACGAGCAGTACTTC; cdr3_aa: CAISESGRKNEQYF
v_call: TRBV7-9; d_call: TRBD1; j_call: TRBJ2-1; clone_size: -; cdr3_nt: TGTGCCAGCAGCCCAGAACTGGGGACAGGGGGTGATGAGCAGTTCTTC; cdr3_aa: CASSPELGTGGDEQFF
v_call: TRBV6-1; d_call: -; j_call: TRBJ2-1; clone_size: -; cdr3_nt: TGTGCCAGCAGTGAATGGTCCCCCGAGTCCTACAATGAGCAGTTCTTC; cdr3_aa: CASSEWSPESYNEQFF
v_call: TRBV28; d_call: -; j_call: TRBJ1-4; clone_size: -; cdr3_nt: TGTGCCAGCACCGCGTCACAGTTTAATGAAAAACTGTTTTTT; cdr3_aa: CASTASQFNEKLFF
v_call: TRBV7-3; d_call: -; j_call: TRBJ1-1; clone_size: -; cdr3_nt: TGTGCCAGCAGCTTAATGTCTAACACTGAAGCTTTCTTT; cdr3_aa: CASSLMSNTEAFF
v_call: TRBV19; d_call: -; j_call: TRBJ1-5; clone_size: -; cdr3_nt: TGTGCCAGTAAAGGACTGGCAAATCAGCCCCAGCATTTT; cdr3_aa: CASKGLANQPQHF
v_call: TRBV29-1; d_call: -; j_call: TRBJ2-1; clone_size: -; cdr3_nt: TGCAGCACCCTGCTAGCGATTGTGAATGAGCAGTTCTTC; cdr3_aa: CSTLLAIVNEQFF
v_call: TRBV19; d_call: -; j_call: TRBJ2-3; clone_size: -; cdr3_nt: TGTGCCTCTTTAGGAAGGGGGAGGGGGGCAGATACGCAGTATTTT; cdr3_aa: CASLGRGRGADTQYF
v_call: TRBV12-5; d_call: TRBD1; j_call: TRBJ1-2; clone_size: -; cdr3_nt: TGTGCTAGTGGTTTGCTCGTGGACAGGGGGCCTTCTTTACGGAGGGGCTACACCTTC; cdr3_aa: CASGLLVDRGPSLRRGYTF
v_call: TRBV15; d_call: TRBD2; j_call: TRBJ2-1; clone_size: -; cdr3_nt: TGTGCCACCAGCAGAGGCTCCGGGACTAGCGGGTACAATGAGCAGTTCTTC; cdr3_aa: CATSRGSGTSGYNEQFF
v_call: TRBV28; d_call: TRBD1; j_call: TRBJ2-3; clone_size: -; cdr3_nt: TGTGCCAGCAGCAAAGACAGGGGGCTTGCGGATACGCAGTATTTT; cdr3_aa: CASSKDRGLADTQYF
v_call: TRBV28; d_call: -; j_call: TRBJ2-1; clone_size: -; cdr3_nt: TGTGCCAGCAGCCCCTACCCCGGGACTTACTACAATGAGCAGTTCTTC; cdr3_aa: CASSPYPGTYYNEQFF
v_call: TRBV19; d_call: TRBD2; j_call: TRBJ2-1; clone_size: -; cdr3_nt: TGTGCCAGTAGTACCTTAGCGGGAGGTTACAATGAGCAGTTCTTC; cdr3_aa: CASSTLAGGYNEQFF